This TCR beta chain was recorded in a study of neurological immune-mediated disorders. TCRdb called the 5' RACE reads again in MiXCR, with one record for every CDR3 protein. The table has about 48,000 distinct CDR3 sequences, 4.5% to 7% seen once; the top ten hold approximately 1.5%. This clonotype was detected ten times or more. Its antigen is still unknown. Overall study findings and caveats: One related-CDR3 cluster, identified by phylogenetic grouping, held the repertoires of 18 of 34 multiple sclerosis patients and was a possible signature.

V lost 2 bases and J 4 bases, leaving 8 bases between the germline ends. The CDR3 consists of 13 residues. The origin of this receptor is a woman aged 18-29 years with multiple sclerosis. Sequences were obtained from CD4+ T cells from blood. The V call is TRBV12-3 or TRBV12-4, the J call TRBJ1-2; D is possibly TRBD1 (5 bases). The CDR3: CASSLLQGYGYTF. CDR3 DNA: TGTGCCAGCAGTTTACTCCAGGGCTATGGCTACACCTTC.